Listed below are T cell receptor beta chains from one sample, sequenced in a study of CD4 T cells in relation to SARS-CoV-2 and coronaviruses. Data came from immunoSEQ multiplex PCR; TCRdb stores just in-frame clones and leaves some out. The table has around 62,000 clones, about 94% seen once. Sequenced: naive CD4+ T cells from PBMCs. These receptors all come from a human donor in good health. Both conserved end residues are part of each CDR3.

J gene	V gene	CDR3 protein
TRBJ2-7	TRBV7-6	CASSMRLAGVYEQYF
TRBJ2-2	TRBV10-1	CASSEPDGTGAGELFF
TRBJ2-4	TRBV15	CATSRGQLAGAKNIQYF
TRBJ2-7	TRBV4-2	CASSQGSRSVSSYEQYF
TRBJ2-2	TRBV5-1	CASSLIGTNTGELFF
TRBJ2-3	TRBV10-3	CAITASGMAGDTQYF
TRBJ2-2	TRBV5-1	CASSLAVGTNTGELFF
TRBJ2-3	TRBV9	CASSVAQGGRTDTQYF
TRBJ1-6	TRBV7-9	CASSSRTDNSPLHF
TRBJ2-2	TRBV4-2	CASSQDGPGTRPGSTGELFF
TRBJ2-3	TRBV27	CASSLLPGGGGMRNTQYF
TRBJ2-7	TRBV2	CASSVLAGGGYEQYF
TRBJ2-1	TRBV3-1/TRBV3-2	CASSPSHKTSGYNEQFF
TRBJ2-1	TRBV28	CASTNRPTGEQFF
TRBJ1-5	TRBV7-2	CASSLTRDSNQPQHF
TRBJ1-2	TRBV18	CASSPIGGNYGYTF
TRBJ2-7	TRBV7-7	CASSLGQPPYEQYF
TRBJ1-1	TRBV11-2	CASSLETNLNTEAFF
TRBJ2-1	TRBV6-1	CASSDVQGGPYNEQFF
TRBJ2-1	TRBV12-3/TRBV12-4	CASSLNNEQFF
TRBJ1-5	TRBV6-4	CASSDSIGLEGVDQPQHF
TRBJ2-4	TRBV27	CASSLSREGAKNIQYF
TRBJ2-3	TRBV28	CASSLRGRSDTQYF
TRBJ2-2	TRBV29-1	CSVDRGRTGELFF
TRBJ2-7	TRBV5-1	CASSKRESSYEQYF
TRBJ2-7	TRBV12-3/TRBV12-4	CASSLIVVQKQYF
TRBJ2-1	TRBV11-2	CASSPILGVGRKNNEQFF
TRBJ2-5	TRBV11-2	CASSPDRGHRTQYF
TRBJ2-7	TRBV28	CASRSPSGSNEQYF
TRBJ1-5	TRBV5-1	CASSLEGGAGQPQHF
TRBJ2-5	TRBV7-2	CASSSQGDQETQYF
TRBJ2-5	TRBV6-5	CASSFQGGGQYF
TRBJ2-7	TRBV6-6	CASSYHRETYEQYF
TRBJ2-7	TRBV18	CASSPPLREREDAYEQYF
TRBJ2-7	TRBV6-5	CASRPGTAYEQYF
TRBJ2-7	TRBV7-9	CASSFPESPQYF
TRBJ2-3	TRBV27	CASSADRGLDTQYF
TRBJ2-7	TRBV27	CASRTGNYEQYF
TRBJ2-7	TRBV20-1	CSASGYRTGLSSYEQYF
TRBJ1-2	TRBV5-1	CASSLETVNYGYTF
TRBJ2-1	TRBV28	CASGTSGGEQFF
TRBJ2-2	TRBV2	CASSLTSGGTGELFF
TRBJ2-5	TRBV19	CASSYREYQYF
TRBJ2-7	TRBV3-1/TRBV3-2	CASSRGPAYEQYF
TRBJ2-7	TRBV27	CASSLWAESSYEQYF
TRBJ1-5	TRBV28	CASSSPPEPQHF